A single sample gave rise to the 14 T cell receptor beta chains below, sequenced in a study of cytomegalovirus exposure and HLA in healthy donors. PCR used 60 Vbeta primers and 13 Jbeta primers. TCRdb's table, derived via immunoSEQ multiplex PCR, lists solely in-frame clones and lacks some. The sample contains about 180,000 clones, roughly 80% of which appear only once. What was sequenced was PBMCs. The source is a man between 60 and 75 years old in good health and CMV-seronegative.

In its sample, this clone was seen once. The chain carries TRBV19 and TRBJ2-3; 11 nucleotides line up with TRBD2. Germline values: CDR1 LNHDA, CDR2 SQIVND (reference sequence). The CDR3 length is 18 residues. The junction had 11 bases not matched to a gene; V was cut back by 4 bases and J by 2 bases. The CDR3 DNA is TGTGCCAGTAGTACCATCTCTATAGCGGGGGGGTCCACAGATACGCAGTATTTT. Amino acid sequence: CASSTISIAGGSTDTQYF. Full variable domain (outside the CDR3, taken from reference TRBV19 and TRBJ2-3): DGGITQSPKYLFRKEGQNVTLSCEQNLNHDAMYWYRQDPGQGLRLIYYSQIVNDFQKGDIAEGYSVSREKKESFPLTVTSAQKNPTAFYLCASSTISIAGGSTDTQYFGPGTRLTVL.

The rearrangement links TRBV9 to TRBJ2-1; D is unresolved. The CDR3 spans 11 residues. Germline CDR1 SGDLS, CDR2 YYNGEE. Deletions cut 4 bases from V and 7 bases from J, with 6 bases between. CDR3 protein: CASSFGNEQFF. DNA of the CDR3: TGTGCCAGCAGCTTCGGGAATGAGCAGTTCTTC. The whole variable domain, filled in from reference TRBV9 and TRBJ2-1, reads DSGVTQTPKHLITATGQRVTLRCSPRSGDLSVYWYQQSLDQGLQFLIQYYNGEERAKGNILERFSAQQFPDLHSELNLSSLELGDSALYFCASSFGNEQFFGPGTRLTVL.

V gene TRBV5-1 combines with J gene TRBJ1-1; TRBD1 aligns across 7 bases. CDR1 and CDR2 from the germline V gene are SGHRS and YFSETQ. The CDR3 loop spans 14 amino acids. After removal of 0 bases from V and 4 bases from J, the junction contained 3 bases not matched to a gene. CDR3 amino acids: CASSLGSGGTEAFF. The CDR3 nucleotides are TGCGCCAGCAGCTTGGGATCAGGGGGCACTGAAGCTTTCTTT.

The J gene is TRBJ1-5, the V gene TRBV30, with 10 nucleotides matching TRBD1. This CDR3 is built from 12 residues. The V gene's germline CDR1 is GTSNPN and CDR2 SVGIG (reference sequence). Losses at the gene ends were 8 bases for V and 7 bases for J; bases not matched to a gene: 5. This CDR3 reads CAGQGEGQPQHF. DNA of the CDR3: TGTGCCGGACAGGGGGAAGGGCAGCCCCAGCATTTT.

The chain couples TRBV7-8 to TRBJ1-5, with D perhaps matching TRBD1 (5 bases). The length of the CDR3 is 15 residues. Trimming stripped 2 bases from V and 3 bases from J, with 11 bases between. CDR1 and CDR2 from the germline V gene are SGHVS and FQNEAQ. The CDR3 region has the DNA TGTGCCAGCAGCTTATCTGACAGTCTCAATCAGCCCCAGCATTTT. Protein: CASSLSDSLNQPQHF.

The chain combines TRBV13 with TRBJ1-3; D uncertain. Trimming removed 0 bases at V and 2 bases at J, with 5 bases between. The CDR3 is 14 amino acids. Germline assignment: CDR1 PRHDT and CDR2 FYEKMQ (reference sequence). As DNA, the CDR3 is TGTGCCAGCAGCTTAGGAAATACTGGAAACACCATATATTTT. This translates into CASSLGNTGNTIYF.

This clone is a singleton in its sample. V is TRBV2 and J is TRBJ1-3, with D perhaps matching TRBD1 (6 bases). The CDR3 sequence is 16 residues long. V gave up 5 bases and J gave up 3 bases, with 17 bases separating them. Germline assignment: CDR1 SNHLY and CDR2 FYNNEI. Here the CDR3 reads CASSRLPGHYGNTIYF. The CDR3 region has the DNA TGTGCCAGCAGTAGGCTACCGGGACATTATGGAAACACCATATATTTT.

This clone was counted between two and nine times. The chain recombines TRBV2 with TRBJ2-3, with a weak D call TRBD1 (5 bases). The CDR3 is made up of 15 amino acids. With 3 bases removed from V and 0 bases from J, the gap between germline ends came to 10 bases. Germline V CDR1 and CDR2: SNHLY, FYNNEI. In DNA form, the CDR3 reads TGTGCCAGCAGTGAGGGGCTCTCTAGCACAGATACGCAGTATTTT. Translating gives CASSEGLSSTDTQYF.

Comment on this clone: Other DNA variants within this sample encode the same CDR3. The CDR3 protein is CASSSQGYEQYF. DNA for the CDR3: TGTGCCAGCAGCTCCCAGGGCTACGAGCAGTACTTC. V and J are TRBV7-9 and TRBJ2-7, with D possibly TRBD1 on 5 matching bases. The V gene's germline CDR1 is SEHNR and CDR2 FQNEAQ (reference sequence). With 4 bases removed from V and 3 bases from J, the gap between germline ends came to 7 bases. The CDR3 contains 12 residues.

This clone was found a few times. The rearrangement joins TRBV30 to TRBJ1-4; 7 bases align to TRBD1. The CDR3 runs to 13 residues. V was clipped by 5 bases and J by 2 bases; unmatched bases: 2. Germline CDR1 and CDR2: GTSNPN and SVGIG (reference sequence). CDR3 bases: TGTGCCTGGGCGACAGGGACTAATGAAAAACTGTTTTTT. Protein product: CAWATGTNEKLFF. Full variable domain (missing parts from reference TRBV30 and TRBJ1-4): SQTIHQWPATLVQPVGSPLSLECTVEGTSNPNLYWYRQAAGRGLQLLFYSVGIGQISSEVPQNLSASRPQDRQFILSSKKLLLSDSGFYLCAWATGTNEKLFFGSGTQLSVL.

In the case of this clone: Other DNA sequences in this specimen translate into the identical CDR3. The J gene is TRBJ2-7, the V gene TRBV5-1, with D uncertain. The germline V gene encodes CDR1 SGHRS and CDR2 YFSETQ. Trimming shortened V by 4 bases and J by 4 bases, and 9 bases separated the two germline ends. The CDR3 is 12 amino acids. CDR3 sequence reads: CASSPAGYEQYF. The CDR3 region has the DNA TGCGCCAGCAGCCCAGCCGGGTACGAGCAGTACTTC.

The V gene is TRBV29-1, the J gene TRBJ2-3; perhaps TRBD2 as D (6 bases). CDR1 and CDR2 (germline): SQVTM, ANQGSEA. The CDR3 is 11 amino acids. The germline V and J ends were trimmed by 6 bases and 4 bases, with 8 bases remaining between them. CDR3 in DNA: TGCAGCGTCGGGGACTCAGATACGCAGTATTTT. Translating gives CSVGDSDTQYF.

The rearrangement links TRBV5-4 to TRBJ1-2, with D hard to call. Trimming left V 1 base short and J 5 bases short, with 9 bases between. The CDR3 is 13 residues long. The germline V gene encodes CDR1 SGHNT and CDR2 YYREEE (reference sequence). CDR3 region: CASSLNGEYGYTF. For the CDR3, the DNA is TGTGCCAGCAGCTTGAACGGGGAGTATGGCTACACCTTC.

The chain combines TRBV2 with TRBJ1-2, with D perhaps matching TRBD1 (5 bases). Trimming pared 7 bases from V and 6 bases from J, leaving 6 bases between. Germline CDR1 SNHLY, CDR2 FYNNEI. This CDR3 contains 10 residues. The CDR3 loop is CASTGDGYTF. CDR3 bases: TGTGCCAGCACGGGGGATGGCTACACCTTC.